Below, 20 T cell receptor beta chains from the same sample are listed, as sequenced in a study of blood T cell repertoires in COVID-19. Clones were sequenced by immunoSEQ multiplex PCR, and TCRdb holds only the in-frame ones, with some missing. This sample has about 170,000 clones, with around 87% found just once. The sample taken for sequencing was peripheral blood. These receptors all come from a man aged 60 to 75 with COVID-19, enrolled during active disease.

This clone was observed a few times. For the CDR3, the DNA is TGTGCCAGCTCTCGGACAGGGGGGATGAACACTGAAGCTTTCTTT. It yields the protein CASSRTGGMNTEAFF. The V call is TRBV18, the J call TRBJ1-1; 10 nucleotides agree with TRBD1. CDR1 and CDR2 from the germline V gene are KGHSH and LQKENI. CDR3 size: 15 residues. Trimming took 6 bases from V and 0 from J; bases not matched to a gene: 4.

The chain employs TRBV19 and TRBJ1-2; 7 bases line up with TRBD1. The CDR3 spans 15 residues. The trim removed 6 bases at V and 4 bases at J, leaving 11 bases unmatched. CDR1 is LNHDA and CDR2 is SQIVND in the germline V gene (reference sequence). The CDR3 DNA reads as TGTGCCAGTAGGAAAAACAGGGGAAGTAGCTATGGCTACACCTTC. This gives the protein CASRKNRGSSYGYTF.

DNA of the CDR3: TGCGCCAGCAGCCAAGATGCGCCGGGAGCCTACGAGCAGTACTTC. Protein: CASSQDAPGAYEQYF. The V and J genes are TRBV4-1 and TRBJ2-7, with D maybe TRBD2 (6 bases). V lost 0 bases to trimming and J lost 2 bases, with 11 bases between them. This CDR3 is built from 15 residues. Germline V gives CDR1 MGHRA, CDR2 YSYEKL.

The V call is TRBV5-4, the J call TRBJ2-7; D is perhaps TRBD1 (6 bases). The CDR3 is made up of 15 amino acids. Germline V gene lookup returns CDR1 SGHNT and CDR2 YYREEE (reference sequence). V dropped 2 bases and J dropped 2 bases, with 14 bases sitting between them. In nucleotides, the CDR3 is TGTGCCAGCAGCTTCTTACAGACAGGAGCCTACGAGCAGTACTTC. It codes for CASSFLQTGAYEQYF.

V gene TRBV5-1 combines with J gene TRBJ2-1, with D tentatively TRBD1 (6 bases). V dropped 5 bases and J dropped 5 bases, with 14 bases sitting between them. This CDR3 has 14 residues. Germline V CDR1 and CDR2: SGHRS, YFSETQ. CDR3 protein: CASRRTGTNNEQFF. The DNA for the CDR3 is TGCGCCAGCAGGAGAACAGGGACCAACAATGAGCAGTTCTTC.

The chain couples TRBV11-2 to TRBJ2-7; D is perhaps TRBD1 (6 bases). Germline CDR1 reads SGHAT; CDR2 reads FQNNGV. V lost 5 bases to trimming and J lost 3 bases, with 17 bases between them. This CDR3 spans 15 amino acids. The CDR3 DNA is TGTGCCAGCAGCCCCCGTGGGGGCCTGAACTACGAGCAGTACTTC. Its translation: CASSPRGGLNYEQYF.

The chain combines TRBV7-2 with TRBJ1-1; perhaps TRBD1 as D (6 bases). Trimming took 5 bases from V and 4 from J, leaving 14 bases between them. Germline V gene data show CDR1 as SGHTA and CDR2 as FQGNSA. This CDR3 has 14 amino acids. CDR3 residues: CASSPRGGSTEAFF. In nucleotides, the CDR3 is TGTGCCAGCAGCCCGAGGGGGGGGAGCACTGAAGCTTTCTTT.

This clone was detected only a few times. Within the sample, other DNA sequences also encode this same CDR3. The rearrangement links TRBV19 to TRBJ1-1, with no clear D. CDR1 and CDR2 (germline): LNHDA, SQIVND (reference sequence). V was shortened by 5 bases and J by 1 base, with 14 bases between the two germline ends. The CDR3 has 15 residues. The CDR3, as DNA: TGTGCCAGTAGTCCTTATTCGGGGAGGAACACTGAAGCTTTCTTT. Its protein product is CASSPYSGRNTEAFF.

V usage is TRBV11-3 and J usage is TRBJ2-1; 10 bases are a match to TRBD2. Germline lookup yields CDR1 SGHNT and CDR2 YENEEA. This CDR3 contains 17 residues. The trim removed 5 bases at V and 5 bases at J, leaving 12 bases unmatched. The chain's CDR3 is CASSPRSLAGVHNEQFF. DNA for the CDR3: TGTGCCAGCAGCCCTCGCTCCCTAGCGGGAGTCCACAATGAGCAGTTCTTC. The full variable domain, completed using reference TRBV11-3 and TRBJ2-1, is EAGVVQSPRYKIIEKKQPVAFWCNPISGHNTLYWYLQNLGQGPELLIRYENEEAVDDSQLPKDRFSAERLKGVDSTLKIQPAELGDSAVYLCASSPRSLAGVHNEQFFGPGTRLTVL.

The chain joins TRBV6-5 to TRBJ1-2; the match to TRBD1 covers 8 bases. The CDR3 is 13 amino acids. Germline V gene data show CDR1 as MNHEY and CDR2 as SVGAGI. J gave up 6 bases and V 6 bases, and 6 bases lay outside the gene matches. The CDR3 nucleotides read TGTGCCAGCAGACGGACAGGGATCGATGGCTACACCTTC. Protein: CASRRTGIDGYTF.

This clone has more than one count but fewer than ten. This sequence joins TRBV5-1 and TRBJ2-5, with D possibly being TRBD1 (6 bases). This CDR3 has 14 residues. Trimming took off 4 bases at V and 5 bases at J, with 15 bases between the two ends. Per germline, CDR1 SGHRS and CDR2 YFSETQ. CDR3 in DNA: TGCGCCAGCAGCGATCCAGGGGCCGGGGAGACCCAGTACTTC. It codes for CASSDPGAGETQYF.

The chain recombines TRBV6-1 with TRBJ1-1; D not resolved. Per germline, CDR1 MNHNS and CDR2 SASEGT. The germline V and J ends were trimmed by 3 bases and 5 bases, with 10 bases remaining between them. The CDR3 extends over 13 amino acids. CDR3 sequence (DNA): TGTGCCAGCAGTGACAGCGTAGAGACTGAAGCTTTCTTT. Translated: CASSDSVETEAFF.

The rearrangement links TRBV9 to TRBJ2-5; 9 bases line up with TRBD2. The CDR3 consists of 16 residues. Germline V lookup: CDR1 SGDLS, CDR2 YYNGEE. With V trimmed by 3 bases and J by 0 bases, 6 bases remained unmatched. The CDR3 loop reads CASSAGTSLYQETQYF. The CDR3 nucleotides read TGTGCCAGCAGCGCCGGGACTAGCTTGTACCAAGAGACCCAGTACTTC.

The chain carries TRBV7-3 and TRBJ2-2; D is uncertain. There are 15 residues in the CDR3. Per germline, CDR1 SGHTA and CDR2 FQGTGA. Trimming stripped 3 bases from V and 2 bases from J, with 10 bases between. CDR3 sequence reads: CASSLMSGNTGELFF. DNA of the CDR3: TGTGCCAGCAGCTTGATGTCAGGCAACACCGGGGAGCTGTTTTTT.

This chain links TRBV6-6 with TRBJ1-5, with 7 bases matching TRBD1. Germline lookup yields CDR1 MNHNY and CDR2 SVGAGI (reference sequence). This CDR3 has 16 residues. Trimming at V came to 5 bases and at J to 0 bases, leaving 7 bases not matched to a gene. CDR3 coding DNA: TGTGCCAGCAGTACCGGACAGGCCATTAGCAATCAGCCCCAGCATTTT. Translated, it gives CASSTGQAISNQPQHF.

The chain joins TRBV24-1 to TRBJ2-2; 7 nucleotides match TRBD2. The trim removed 5 bases at V and 1 base at J, leaving 3 bases unmatched. The CDR3 contains 15 residues. Per the germline V gene, CDR1 is KGHDR and CDR2 is SFDVKD. The CDR3 DNA sequence: TGTGCCACCAGTGTAGCGGGTTTGAACACCGGGGAGCTGTTTTTT. It is translated as CATSVAGLNTGELFF.

This clone came up once. This chain uses TRBV2 with TRBJ2-7; 9 bases align to TRBD2. Germline CDR1 reads SNHLY; CDR2 reads FYNNEI. CDR3 size: 12 residues. The CDR3 nucleotides are TGTGGGAGCGGGGGGATCTCCTACGAGCAGTACTTC. It yields the protein CGSGGISYEQYF.

The chain has TRBV6-2 or TRBV6-3 and TRBJ2-7; TRBD2 agrees at 9 bases. The V gene end was trimmed by 5 bases and the J gene end by 4 bases; junction bases not matched to a gene: 6. This CDR3 spans 14 amino acids. Germline CDR1 reads MNHEY; CDR2 reads SVGEGT. The CDR3 loop reads CASSVMGLAYEQYF. CDR3 bases: TGTGCCAGCAGTGTGATGGGACTAGCTTACGAGCAGTACTTC.

The V and J genes are TRBV19 and TRBJ2-7, with 10 nucleotides matching TRBD1. This CDR3 region has 15 residues. The junction had 10 bases not matched to a gene; V was cut back by 5 bases and J by 6 bases. Looked up from germline, CDR1 is LNHDA and CDR2 is SQIVND (reference sequence). CDR3 protein: CASSSTGTGVGEQYF. The CDR3 DNA reads as TGTGCCAGTAGTTCTACCGGGACAGGGGTGGGCGAGCAGTACTTC. The full variable domain, in which reference TRBV19 and TRBJ2-7 provide the parts outside the CDR3, is DGGITQSPKYLFRKEGQNVTLSCEQNLNHDAMYWYRQDPGQGLRLIYYSQIVNDFQKGDIAEGYSVSREKKESFPLTVTSAQKNPTAFYLCASSSTGTGVGEQYFGPGTRLTVT.

The J gene is TRBJ2-1, the V gene TRBV7-8; D unresolved. From germline, CDR1 is SGHVS and CDR2 FQNEAQ. CDR3 length: 12 residues. V was trimmed by 5 bases and J by 8 bases, leaving 10 bases between them. In DNA, the CDR3 is TGTGCCAGCAGCCCCCAATTTTATGAGCAGTTCTTC. It is translated as CASSPQFYEQFF.